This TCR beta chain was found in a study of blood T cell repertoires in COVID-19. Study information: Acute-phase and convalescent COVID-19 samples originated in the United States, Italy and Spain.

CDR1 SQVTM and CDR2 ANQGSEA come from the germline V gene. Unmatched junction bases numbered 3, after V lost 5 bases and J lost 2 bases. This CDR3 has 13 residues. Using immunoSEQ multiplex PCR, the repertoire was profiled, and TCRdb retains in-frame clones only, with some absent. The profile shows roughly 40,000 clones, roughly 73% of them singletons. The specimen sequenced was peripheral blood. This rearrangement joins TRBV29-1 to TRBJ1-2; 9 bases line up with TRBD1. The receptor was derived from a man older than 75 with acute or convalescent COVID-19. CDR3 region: CSVTGGANYGYTF. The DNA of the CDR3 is TGCAGCGTTACAGGGGGCGCAAACTATGGCTACACCTTC.